A single T cell receptor (beta chain) is shown here with its context. This clonotype was counted at least ten times. The target of this receptor is not known. Base-call qualities are not available, and no considerably larger clone is one nucleotide away. The TCR beta CDR3 regions were amplified from the RNA transcripts. For the first round of RT-PCR on the TCR CDR3, the HTBI primer set was used together with the Qiagen OneStep RT-PCR kit. Libraries were constructed in a second round of multiplex PCR, after which size selection and purification were carried out. The libraries were sequenced on an Illumina HiSeq2000 using paired-end 100 bp reads. The authors processed their data as follows. Raw data were processed with SOAPnuke, discarding reads with adapters, uncalled bases, mean Phred below 15, or no exact constant-primer or identifier match. High-quality paired reads were merged with COPE v1.2.5, and unique nucleotide sequences were defined as clonotypes. Clonotypes were aligned to IMGT TRBV, TRBD and TRBJ reference segments using MiTCR v1.1. The analysis included only V-J combinations with a frequency above 0.0001, which together covered about 99% of the repertoires. The TCS score was defined as the ratio of F50 (clonal expansion) to E x V (chaos), calculated using BLOSUM62-based TCRdist between CDR3 peptides within each V-J. Welch's t-statistics and random forest reduced roughly 530 V-J features to 13, which were used in a naive Bayes classifier (R e1071). The public reads were run again by TCRdb, first through fastp at Q25 and then through MiXCR, and only productive beta chains were kept. Entries that share a CDR3 protein sequence are merged under the most common genes and DNA. The V and J calls were not made by the authors but by TCRdb's processing. This sample is represented by 650,000 to 750,000 distinct CDR3 sequences; 12% to 15% of them were singletons. The ten largest clones take up about 9.4% of the sample.

These data belong to a study of T cells in Graves' hyperthyroidism and ophthalmopathy (dated by TCRdb to between 2019 and 2020). Background on the whole study: Peripheral blood was sampled at the time of initial diagnosis, prior to any treatment. To identify distinguishing TCR V-J signatures, a discovery cohort of about 100 patients was used, comprising some 45 with Graves' ophthalmopathy and around 60 with stable Graves' hyperthyroidism. The paper describes TCR Vbeta CDR3 sequencing of 135 peripheral blood samples, made up of some 40 ophthalmopathy patients, roughly 80 hyperthyroidism patients and approximately 17 progressor patients. The study also compared thyroid tissue and blood T-cell repertoires from roughly 6 Graves' hyperthyroidism patients. An independent validation cohort of some 18 hyperthyroidism patients and some 15 patients who later progressed to ophthalmopathy tested prospective prediction of ophthalmopathy. For training and testing, the 100 or so patients in the discovery cohort were randomly divided in a 7:3 ratio. Once sampling was done, hyperthyroidism patients were given methimazole at a starting dose of 30 mg daily, whereas ophthalmopathy patients were given high-dose intravenous methylprednisolone. Broad study findings and their caveats: Most expanded thyroid clonotypes (frequency above 0.001) were also detected in blood, suggesting blood repertoires may reflect thyroid immune responses. In validation, the model predicted progression to ophthalmopathy with about 71% sensitivity and roughly 72% specificity, a median of 6.5 months before onset. In cross-validation, a model built on a 13 V-J signature told ophthalmopathy apart from stable hyperthyroidism with 87.88% sensitivity and 81% to 82% specificity, and in testing the same model reached 80%/75%. No statistical method was used to set the sample size in advance, and investigators knew the group allocation.

Stable Graves' hyperthyroidism was defined as the absence of progression to ophthalmopathy over 18 months of follow-up. Hyperthyroidism patients were newly diagnosed, with disease duration under 2 months, and aged 18 to 65 years. Any patient with an uncontrolled infection, another autoimmune disease, pregnancy or lactation was excluded. Diagnoses were based on clinical symptoms, serum thyroxine and TRAb, thyroid ultrasound and orbital computed tomography. PBMCs were isolated from 7.5 to 10 ml of fresh peripheral blood by Ficoll-Paque density gradient centrifugation. Total RNA was extracted using Trizol reagent, and RNA quality was assessed on an Agilent 2100 Bioanalyzer. The sequenced material came from blood. The sequence was obtained from a woman younger than 35 with Graves' hyperthyroidism.

The DNA sequence is given as TGTGCCAGCAGCTCGGGTGTCCTAGAGACCCAGTACTTC. This is translated as CASSSGVLETQYF. In this chain, TRBV7-9 is recombined with TRBJ2-5, with the D gene too uncertain to name. Deletion took 4 bases off V and 4 bases off J, with a span of 10 bases between the germline ends. The germline V gene (reference sequence) sets CDR1 to SEHNR and CDR2 to FQNEAQ. The CDR3 goes from the cysteine to the phenylalanine over 13 residues. The sequence is cut down to CDR3 DNA, 39 bases in frame from base 1.